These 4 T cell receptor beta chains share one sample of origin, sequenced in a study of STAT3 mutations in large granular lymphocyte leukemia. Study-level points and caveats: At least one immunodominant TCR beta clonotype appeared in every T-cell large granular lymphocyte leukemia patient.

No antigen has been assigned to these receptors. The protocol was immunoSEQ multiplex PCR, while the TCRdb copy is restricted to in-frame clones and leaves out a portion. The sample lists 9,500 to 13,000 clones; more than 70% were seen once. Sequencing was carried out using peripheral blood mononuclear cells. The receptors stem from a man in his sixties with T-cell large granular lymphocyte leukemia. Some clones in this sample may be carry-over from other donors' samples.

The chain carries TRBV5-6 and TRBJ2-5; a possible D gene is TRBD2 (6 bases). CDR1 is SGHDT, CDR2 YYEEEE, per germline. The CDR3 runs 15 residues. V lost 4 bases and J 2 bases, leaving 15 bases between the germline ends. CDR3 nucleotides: TGTGCCAGCAGCCCACCTCCCCGGGGGCAAGAGACCCAGTACTTC. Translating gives CASSPPPRGQETQYF.

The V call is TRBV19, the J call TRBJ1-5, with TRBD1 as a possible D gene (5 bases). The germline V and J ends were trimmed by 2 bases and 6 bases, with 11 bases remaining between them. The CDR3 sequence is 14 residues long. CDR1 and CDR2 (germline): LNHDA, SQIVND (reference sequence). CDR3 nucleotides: TGTGCCAGTAGTATACCAGGGTCCCGTCAGCCCCAGCATTTT. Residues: CASSIPGSRQPQHF.

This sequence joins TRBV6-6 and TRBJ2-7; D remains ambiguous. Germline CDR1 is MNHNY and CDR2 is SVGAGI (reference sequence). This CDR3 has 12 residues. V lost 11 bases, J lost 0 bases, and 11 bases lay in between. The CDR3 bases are TGTGCCTCTAGGAGCGACTCCTACGAGCAGTACTTC. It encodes CASRSDSYEQYF.

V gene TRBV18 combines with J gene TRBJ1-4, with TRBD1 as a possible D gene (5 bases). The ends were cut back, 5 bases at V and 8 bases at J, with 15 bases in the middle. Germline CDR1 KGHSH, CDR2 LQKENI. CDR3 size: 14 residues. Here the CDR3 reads CASSRAAWGEKLFF. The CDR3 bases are TGTGCCAGCTCAAGGGCCGCGTGGGGCGAAAAACTGTTTTTT.